This T cell receptor beta chain was profiled in a study of blood T cell repertoires in COVID-19. At the level of the study: Some COVID-19 samples were acute and others convalescent; all came from the United States, Italy and Spain. The analysed material was cDNA or gDNA that came from T cells, B-cell-depleted T cells, or PBMCs.

The germline V gene encodes CDR1 ENHRY and CDR2 SYGVKD. V gave up 4 bases and J gave up 2 bases, with 14 bases separating them. This CDR3 region has 15 residues. How the authors handled the data: Reference gene primer amplification in the assay estimated nucleated cell counts. Profiled with immunoSEQ multiplex PCR; TCRdb holds only in-frame clones, not every one. The V and J calls and clone size are taken from that table; D and trimming were inferred from the DNA. The sample has around 81,000 clones, approximately 84% seen once. This clone was recorded only once. The chain carries TRBV10-3 and TRBJ1-2; D may be TRBD1 (5 bases). Source material: peripheral blood. The clonotype was recovered from a human donor in a cohort sampled during active COVID-19. The CDR3 spells CAISGGRQQNYGYTF. The CDR3 DNA follows: TGTGCCATCAGTGGGGGTAGACAGCAGAACTATGGCTACACCTTC.